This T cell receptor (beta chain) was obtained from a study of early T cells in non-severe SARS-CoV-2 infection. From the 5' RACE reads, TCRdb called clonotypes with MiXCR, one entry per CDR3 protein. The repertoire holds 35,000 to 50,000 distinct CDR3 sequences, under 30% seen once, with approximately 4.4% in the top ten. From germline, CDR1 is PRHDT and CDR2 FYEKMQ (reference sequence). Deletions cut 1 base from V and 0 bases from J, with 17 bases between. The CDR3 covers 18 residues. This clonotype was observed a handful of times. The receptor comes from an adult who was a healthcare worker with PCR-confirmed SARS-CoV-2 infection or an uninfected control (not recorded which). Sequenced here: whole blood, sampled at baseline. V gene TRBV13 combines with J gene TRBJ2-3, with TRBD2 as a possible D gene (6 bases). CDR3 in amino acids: CASSLAVGGRKSTDTQYF. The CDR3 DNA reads TGTGCCAGCAGCTTAGCTGTGGGGGGACGAAAAAGCACAGATACGCAGTATTTT.